This entry concerns a single T cell receptor (beta chain). There are 14 residues in the CDR3. Trimming stripped 4 bases from V and 0 bases from J, with 10 bases between. Germline V gene data show CDR1 as MNHEY and CDR2 as SVGAGI. The method was immunoSEQ multiplex PCR; TCRdb's version includes in-frame clones alone and lacks a portion of them. The sample records around 46,000 clones, roughly nine tenths being singletons. The data derive from a study of OX40 agonist ivuxolimab in advanced cancers. The sequencing used CD4+ or CD8+ T cells sorted from blood, collected in a trial of the OX40 agonist ivuxolimab. This clonotype was obtained from an adult with an advanced solid tumor such as melanoma, head and neck, liver or kidney cancer. J is TRBJ2-7 and V is TRBV6-5; the D is unclear. The CDR3 coding sequence is TGTGCCAGCAGTTTAACGAGGAGCTCCTACGAGCAGTACTTC. The encoded protein is CASSLTRSSYEQYF.